The 2 T cell receptor beta chains below all came from one sample that was sequenced in a study of blood T cell repertoires in COVID-19. Sequencing was performed with immunoSEQ multiplex PCR; in TCRdb, only in-frame clones are kept and a portion is missing. The sample yields a few hundred thousand clones, 86% seen once. Sequenced input: peripheral blood. All receptors derive from a woman aged 50 to 60 with COVID-19, enrolled during active disease.

The chain recombines TRBV11-3 with TRBJ2-3, with D possibly TRBD1 on 6 matching bases. Germline CDR1 SGHNT, CDR2 YENEEA. Trimming removed 5 bases at V and 2 bases at J, with 20 bases between. The CDR3 runs to 17 residues. CDR3 DNA sequence: TGTGCCAGCAGCCGTAGCGCCGGACAGTACCTCACAGATACGCAGTATTTT. Amino acids: CASSRSAGQYLTDTQYF.

The chain combines TRBV18 with TRBJ2-6; D is possibly TRBD2 (6 bases). Germline values: CDR1 KGHSH, CDR2 LQKENI. Trimming removed 3 bases at V and 2 bases at J, with 8 bases between. CDR3 size: 15 residues. In DNA form, the CDR3 reads TGTGCCAGCTCACCTGGAGGGACTGGGGCCAACGTCCTGACTTTC. Translated, it gives CASSPGGTGANVLTF.